These T cell receptor beta chains were read from a single sample in a study of T-cell memory formation after mild COVID-19. TCRdb ran MiXCR on the 5' RACE reads and lists one entry per CDR3 protein. The sample lists 400,000 to 500,000 distinct CDR3 sequences, less than 25% occurring once. The sequencing sample was made of PBMCs or a T cell subset sorted from them (not recorded which). These receptor sequences come from an adult woman who had mild COVID-19 (a few samples of this study predate the infection). Cell type and time point are not known. CDR3s include the opening cysteine and the closing phenylalanine or tryptophan. A D gene is named only where the DNA matches it firmly. Only some rows state a clone size, as once, few, many or a class for expanded clones.

j_call,d_call,clone_size,v_call,cdr3_nt,cdr3_aa
TRBJ1-5,-,-,TRBV20-1,TGCAGTGCTAGAGATGCGGGTGGCAGCAATCAGCCCCAGCATTTT,CSARDAGGSNQPQHF
TRBJ1-1,-,-,TRBV21-1,TGTGCCAGCAGCAAAGAGAAGGAGGGAGTTTATATGAACACTGAAGCTTTCTTT,CASSKEKEGVYMNTEAFF
TRBJ1-2,-,-,TRBV2,TGTGCCAGCAGTGCCGTCAGCGGCTATGGCTACACCTTC,CASSAVSGYGYTF
TRBJ2-7,-,-,TRBV16,TGTGCCAGCAGCCCCTCCGACCTGATCAGAAGTACGCCCCTCCACGAGCAGTACTTC,CASSPSDLIRSTPLHEQYF
TRBJ2-1,-,few,TRBV5-1,TGCGCCAGCAGCTTGGTATTCGGGTATGGTGAGCAGTTCTTC,CASSLVFGYGEQFF
TRBJ2-3,TRBD2,few,TRBV7-3,TGTGCCAGCAGCCCGGCAGCGGGGGCGGATACGCAGTATTTT,CASSPAAGADTQYF
TRBJ2-3,-,-,TRBV19,TGTGCCAGTAGCCGACAACTTACCACAGATACGCAGTATTTT,CASSRQLTTDTQYF
TRBJ2-2,-,-,TRBV3-1,TGTGCCAGCAGCCAAGTGGGACTGTACACCGGGGAGCTGTTTTTT,CASSQVGLYTGELFF
TRBJ2-2,TRBD2,few,TRBV4-2,TGTGCCAGCAGCCCCCGGGAGGGGACCACCGGGGAGCTGTTTTTT,CASSPREGTTGELFF
TRBJ1-4,TRBD1,many,TRBV6-5,TGTGCCAGCAGACCGACAGGGCGAAATGAAAAACTGTTTTTT,CASRPTGRNEKLFF
TRBJ2-1,TRBD2,-,TRBV20-1,TGCAGTGCCCTCCGAGGTAGCGGGGGCCTGACCTACAATGAGCAGTTCTTC,CSALRGSGGLTYNEQFF
TRBJ1-2,TRBD1,few,TRBV20-1,TGCAGTGCACTCGTGGGACAGATTATCTTC,CSALVGQIIF
TRBJ1-2,-,-,TRBV6-2/TRBV6-3,TGTGCCAGCAGTTACTCACGAGGAGTCACCTATGGCTACACCTTC,CASSYSRGVTYGYTF
TRBJ1-1,-,few,TRBV7-9,TGTGCCAGCAGCTTAAAGTGGAGCACTGAAGCTTTCTTT,CASSLKWSTEAFF
TRBJ2-1,TRBD1,-,TRBV19,TGTGCCAGTATCCAGACAGGGGGTCTCGATGAGCAGTTCTTC,CASIQTGGLDEQFF
TRBJ2-1,-,few,TRBV24-1,TGTGCCACCAGTGATACGAAGAGACGGTCCAATGAGCAGTTCTTC,CATSDTKRRSNEQFF
TRBJ2-6,-,-,TRBV5-1,TGCGCCAGCAGCTTGGACGCCAGGCGCCCCTCTGGGGCCAACGTCCTGACTTTC,CASSLDARRPSGANVLTF
TRBJ2-7,TRBD1,few,TRBV5-5,TGTGCCAGCAGCTTAGTTACAGGGGGCCGGATCTACGAGCAGTACTTC,CASSLVTGGRIYEQYF
TRBJ2-7,-,few,TRBV12-3/TRBV12-4,TGTGCCAGCAGTTTACCTAGCAGATACGAGCAGTACTTC,CASSLPSRYEQYF
TRBJ2-2,-,-,TRBV5-1,TGCGCCAGCAGAGGGCCGGGAGGGGAGCTGTTTTTT,CASRGPGGELFF
TRBJ1-3,-,-,TRBV12-5,TGTGCTAGTGGTTTTCTCCCGAGCTCTGGAAACACCATATATTTT,CASGFLPSSGNTIYF
TRBJ1-1,-,-,TRBV15,TGTGCCACCAGCAGAGATCCGGGGGGTACTGAAGCTTTCTTT,CATSRDPGGTEAFF
TRBJ1-2,-,-,TRBV18,TGTGCCAGCTCACTCAAACAGGAATCGGGCTACACCTTC,CASSLKQESGYTF
TRBJ2-1,TRBD1,-,TRBV24-1,TGTGCCACCAGCCGACAGGGTGTAAGGAATGAGCAGTTCTTC,CATSRQGVRNEQFF
TRBJ2-2,TRBD2,few,TRBV6-2/TRBV6-3,TGTGCCAGCATTGGACTAGCGGGGGGGGCGAACACCGGGGAGCTGTTTTTT,CASIGLAGGANTGELFF
TRBJ2-1,-,-,TRBV29-1,TGCAGCGTTGTAGGAGGTTACAATGAGCAGTTCTTC,CSVVGGYNEQFF
TRBJ1-1,-,few,TRBV27,TGTGCCAGCTCTACTCGGGGGCTCCCTCGGGAGGCTGAAGCTTTCTTT,CASSTRGLPREAEAFF
TRBJ2-7,TRBD2,-,TRBV29-1,TGCAGCGTTAGGGGCGGGAGCGGCGAGCAGTACTTC,CSVRGGSGEQYF
TRBJ2-7,TRBD1,-,TRBV29-1,TGCAGCGTTGATAGGACAGGGGGCGAGCAGTACTTC,CSVDRTGGEQYF
TRBJ1-1,-,-,TRBV7-6,TGTGCCAGCAGCCCCACCCTCCACGGTCCCGGGTATAACACTGAAGCTTTCTTT,CASSPTLHGPGYNTEAFF
TRBJ2-5,TRBD2,-,TRBV9,TGTGCCAGCAGTCCATCGGGACCGGGACTAGCGGTGGGAGGGGACCAAGAGACCCAGTACTTC,CASSPSGPGLAVGGDQETQYF
TRBJ2-1,TRBD1,-,TRBV29-1,TGCAGCGTTGTAGGGACAGGGGTTGCAGAGCAGTTCTTC,CSVVGTGVAEQFF
TRBJ1-2,-,-,TRBV20-1,TGCAGTGCTACAGGGGTCTATGGCTACACCTTC,CSATGVYGYTF
TRBJ2-4,TRBD1,-,TRBV24-1,TGTGCCACCAGTGATGCCGGGACAGGGACAAAAAACATTCAGTACTTC,CATSDAGTGTKNIQYF
TRBJ1-1,TRBD1,few,TRBV18,TGTGCCAGCTCACCACAGACAGGGGGCACGAACACTGAAGCTTTCTTT,CASSPQTGGTNTEAFF
TRBJ2-3,TRBD2,-,TRBV18,TGTGCCAGCTCACGAGTCGGGGGGGCTAGCACAGATACGCAGTATTTT,CASSRVGGASTDTQYF
TRBJ2-2,-,few,TRBV5-1,TGCGCCAGCAGCTTGGAAGTGGTGTCGAACACCGGGGAGCTGTTTTTT,CASSLEVVSNTGELFF
TRBJ2-7,-,-,TRBV7-9,TGTGCCAGCAGCCCGGGGGGACACCCCGAGCAGTACTTC,CASSPGGHPEQYF
TRBJ2-7,-,once,TRBV7-2,TGTGCCAGCAGCTCCCTCCGCTCCTACGAGCAGTACTTC,CASSSLRSYEQYF
TRBJ1-3,TRBD1,-,TRBV4-1,TGCGCCAGCAGCCCCTCCACAGGGGGAGGAAACACCATATATTTT,CASSPSTGGGNTIYF
TRBJ2-7,TRBD1,few,TRBV6-5,TGTGCCAGCAGCACCTCCACGACAGGGGTTGGCTACGAGCAGTACTTC,CASSTSTTGVGYEQYF
TRBJ2-5,-,many,TRBV5-1,TGCGCCAGCAGGGAAGAGGGAGAGACCCAGTACTTC,CASREEGETQYF